These 18 T cell receptor beta chains came from one sample sequenced in a study of Graves' ophthalmopathy and Graves' hyperthyroidism. RNA transcripts provided the template for amplifying TCR beta CDR3 regions. HTBI primers served in a first-round RT-PCR, which a second-round multiplex PCR followed. TCRdb itself ran the multiplex PCR reads through MiXCR, one entry per CDR3 protein. The sample comprises about 220,000 distinct CDR3 sequences, roughly a fifth of which are singletons, and around 40% rests with the top ten. Sequencing was carried out using peripheral blood. The receptors were gathered from a woman aged 45-60 years with Graves' ophthalmopathy.

The CDR3 spells CASSQGVAIQYF. The DNA for the CDR3 is TGTGCCAGCAGCCAAGGGGTGGCCATTCAGTACTTC. The rearrangement links TRBV2 to TRBJ2-4; a possible D gene is TRBD1 (5 bases). CDR3 length: 12 amino acids. Germline V gene lookup returns CDR1 SNHLY and CDR2 FYNNEI. Trimming stripped 6 bases from V and 9 bases from J, with 12 bases between.

Many counts were recorded for this clonotype. The V and J genes are TRBV29-1 and TRBJ2-7; 7 bases match TRBD1. J gave up 0 bases and V 4 bases, and 9 bases lay outside the gene matches. The CDR3 length is 15 residues. From germline, CDR1 is SQVTM and CDR2 ANQGSEA. The CDR3 sequence is CSVGTPGQSSYEQYF. DNA for the CDR3: TGCAGCGTTGGAACACCGGGACAGAGCTCCTACGAGCAGTACTTC.

This clonotype was picked up many times. The J gene is TRBJ2-7, the V gene TRBV12-3 or TRBV12-4, with a tentative D call TRBD1 (5 bases). V lost 3 bases and J lost 6, with 15 bases in between. This CDR3 contains 14 residues. For the CDR3, the DNA is TGTGCCAGCAGTTTGCCAGGGTATACCGCCGAGCAGTACTTC. Residues: CASSLPGYTAEQYF.

At least ten counts were recorded for this clonotype. This chain links TRBV6-5 with TRBJ1-1, with a tentative D call TRBD1 (5 bases). The CDR3 contains 15 residues. V lost 0 bases and J 1 base, leaving 9 bases between the germline ends. The germline gives CDR1 MNHEY, CDR2 SVGAGI. The CDR3 DNA reads TGTGCCAGCAGTTACTCGTTCGGGGGGAACACTGAAGCTTTCTTT. It specifies CASSYSFGGNTEAFF.

This rearrangement joins TRBV11-2 to TRBJ1-2; D is possibly TRBD1 (6 bases). V was pared by 4 bases and J by 3 bases, with 18 bases between. The germline V gene encodes CDR1 SGHAT and CDR2 FQNNGV. The length of the CDR3 is 16 residues. The CDR3 sequence is CASSYPGQGSDYGYTF. The CDR3 region has the DNA TGTGCCAGCAGCTACCCCGGGCAGGGGTCTGACTATGGCTACACCTTC.

The table lists this clonotype with many counts. The V gene is TRBV12-3 or TRBV12-4, the J gene TRBJ2-7; D is perhaps TRBD2 (6 bases). V shed 5 bases and J shed 0 bases, with 11 bases lying between them. The CDR3 is 14 amino acids. In DNA form, the CDR3 reads TGTGCCAGCAGTCGGGACTCCGGCTCCTACGAGCAGTACTTC. This encodes CASSRDSGSYEQYF.

Remarks on this clonotype: The germline gene is not matched at one end of the junction; a read error may be the cause. The gene calls are TRBV6-1 and TRBJ2-5; 9 nucleotides align to TRBD2. Germline-derived CDR1 and CDR2 are MNHNS and SASEGT. The CDR3 has 16 amino acids. The CDR3 is CATSDPGTSSQETQYF. Here the CDR3 DNA reads TGTGCCACCAGTGATCCCGGGACTAGCAGCCAAGAGACCCAGTACTTC.

The sample holds many counts of this clonotype. The V and J genes are TRBV29-1 and TRBJ1-1; D call uncertain. V lost 5 bases, J lost 7 bases, and 14 bases lay in between. This CDR3 region has 12 residues. Germline V gives CDR1 SQVTM, CDR2 ANQGSEA. CDR3 sequence (DNA): TGCAGCGTTCGAATTTACATCAGTGAAGCTTTCTTT. Protein sequence: CSVRIYISEAFF. The complete variable domain, with remaining parts taken from reference TRBV29-1 and TRBJ1-1, reads SAVISQKPSRDICQRGTSLTIQCQVDSQVTMMFWYRQQPGQSLTLIATANQGSEATYESGFVIDKFPISRPNLTFSTLTVSNMSPEDSSIYLCSVRIYISEAFFGQGTRLTVV.

This clonotype was seen repeatedly, ten times or more. The CDR3 reads CASKPGDDTGELFF. The CDR3 DNA reads as TGTGCCAGCAAACCAGGGGACGACACCGGGGAGCTGTTTTTT. This chain uses TRBV6-4 with TRBJ2-2; the D gene is possibly TRBD1 (6 bases). Germline-derived CDR1 and CDR2 are MRHNA and SNTAGT. Trimming left V 7 bases short and J 3 bases short, with 12 bases between. This CDR3 has 14 residues.

The V call is TRBV28, the J call TRBJ2-7, with D possibly matching TRBD2 (5 bases). Germline V gene data show CDR1 as MDHEN and CDR2 as SYDVKM. The length of the CDR3 is 14 residues. The germline V and J ends were trimmed by 5 bases and 6 bases, with 17 bases remaining between them. The DNA for the CDR3 is TGTGCCAGCAGTCCAACGGGGATACATCGCGAGCAGTACTTC. As protein: CASSPTGIHREQYF.

In this sample, this clonotype turned up many times. V usage is TRBV12-3 or TRBV12-4 and J usage is TRBJ1-1; TRBD1 aligns across 8 bases. V lost 5 bases and J lost 0; bases outside the gene matches: 2. The length of the CDR3 is 14 residues. In nucleotides, the CDR3 is TGTGCCAGCAGTCAGGGGGCTGTGAACACTGAAGCTTTCTTT. It codes for CASSQGAVNTEAFF.

This clonotype was counted at least ten times. V is TRBV6-9 and J is TRBJ2-7; D possibly corresponds to TRBD2 (6 bases). This CDR3 region has 14 residues. CDR1 and CDR2 from the germline V gene are MNHGY and SVAAGI. Deletions cut 0 bases from V and 4 bases from J, with 10 bases between. CDR3 protein: CASSYSPEGYEQYF. The DNA of the CDR3 is TGTGCCAGCAGTTATTCCCCGGAGGGGTACGAGCAGTACTTC.

This clonotype was counted ten times or more. V is TRBV20-1 and J is TRBJ1-1; possibly TRBD1 for D (6 bases). Germline values: CDR1 DFQATT, CDR2 SNEGSKA (reference sequence). CDR3 size: 13 residues. CDR3 loop: CSGRTVSNKEAFF. Written as DNA, the CDR3 is TGCAGCGGTCGGACAGTGTCCAATAAGGAAGCTTTCTTT.

This clonotype was recorded at least ten times. The J gene is TRBJ1-1, the V gene TRBV20-1; D unclear. With 6 bases removed from V and 0 bases from J, the gap between germline ends came to 17 bases. Germline V gene sequence: CDR1 DFQATT, CDR2 SNEGSKA (reference sequence). CDR3 length: 15 residues. The CDR3 DNA reads as TGCAGTGCCCTAAGGGTTACAGAAATGAACACTGAAGCTTTCTTT. Encoded protein: CSALRVTEMNTEAFF.

The sample holds many counts of this clonotype. The J gene is TRBJ2-7, the V gene TRBV12-3 or TRBV12-4; weak D call: TRBD2 (6 bases). Trimming shortened V by 6 bases and J by 2 bases, and 17 bases separated the two germline ends. This CDR3 has 15 residues. The CDR3 sequence is CASSHTGTPTYEQYF. CDR3 in DNA: TGTGCCAGCAGCCACACCGGGACTCCGACCTACGAGCAGTACTTC.

This clonotype was counted many times. The chain recombines TRBV7-2 with TRBJ1-5; no clear D gene. V lost 8 bases, J lost 6 bases, and 8 bases lay in between. The CDR3 contains 11 residues. CDR1 is SGHTA and CDR2 is FQGNSA in the germline V gene. The CDR3 DNA is TGTGCCAGCGGGAGGTCTCAGCCCCAGCATTTT. It is translated as CASGRSQPQHF.

This clonotype was found many times. V gene TRBV28 combines with J gene TRBJ1-2; D is ambiguous. There are 14 residues in the CDR3. Per germline, CDR1 MDHEN and CDR2 SYDVKM. V lost 5 bases and J lost 2, with 12 bases in between. The CDR3 loop is CASSTSFGNYGYTF. For the CDR3, the DNA is TGTGCCAGCAGTACCTCGTTTGGGAACTATGGCTACACCTTC.

At least ten counts were recorded for this clonotype. The chain has TRBV20-1 and TRBJ2-7; 7 nucleotides agree with TRBD2. The ends lost 2 bases at V and 4 bases at J; junction bases unmatched: 5. In germline, CDR1 is DFQATT, CDR2 SNEGSKA (reference sequence). The CDR3 is 13 amino acids. CDR3 residues: CSARWLADYEQYF. In DNA, the CDR3 is TGCAGTGCTAGATGGCTAGCGGATTACGAGCAGTACTTC.